Listed below are T cell receptor beta chains from one sample, sequenced in a study of read filtering for tumor transcriptome and immune sequencing. One entry per CDR3 protein results from TCRdb running MiXCR on the reads. The profile shows about 57,000 distinct CDR3 sequences, approximately 13% of them singletons. Sample: a population of CD138-negative cells sorted from bone marrow. All receptors come from a donor aged 40 or over with multiple myeloma. Each CDR3 is given with its conserved first and last residue. A D gene is named only where the DNA matches it firmly. Size is omitted from some rows. Given values are once, few, many or a class for expanded clones.

size: many
J: TRBJ1-1
V: TRBV15
D: .
CDR3: CATSGAVGEAFF
DNA: TGTGCCACCAGCGGGGCAGTGGGTGAAGCTTTCTTT

size: many
J: TRBJ2-7
V: TRBV4-1
D: .
CDR3: CASSQEWRRSYEQYF
DNA: TGCGCCAGCAGCCAAGAATGGCGGCGTTCCTACGAGCAGTACTTC

size: many
J: TRBJ1-1
V: TRBV5-5
D: .
CDR3: CASSTQGTAFF
DNA: TGTGCCAGCAGCACACAGGGTACTGCTTTCTTT

size: many
J: TRBJ2-7
V: TRBV20-1
D: .
CDR3: CSARGGQDYEQYF
DNA: TGCAGTGCTAGGGGGGGACAAGACTACGAGCAGTACTTC

size: .
J: TRBJ2-7
V: TRBV6-2/TRBV6-3
D: TRBD2
CDR3: CASSYPGLAVNYEQYF
DNA: TGTGCCAGCAGTTACCCCGGACTAGCGGTTAACTACGAGCAGTACTTC

size: many
J: TRBJ1-3
V: TRBV12-3/TRBV12-4
D: .
CDR3: CASSLQAPRRNSGNTIYF
DNA: TGTGCCAGCAGTTTACAGGCCCCCCGAAGGAACTCTGGAAACACCATATATTTT

size: many
J: TRBJ2-1
V: TRBV7-2
D: TRBD2
CDR3: CANSLDPVSGRAVQIEQFF
DNA: TGTGCCAACAGCTTAGATCCGGTTAGCGGGAGGGCCGTCCAAATTGAGCAGTTCTTC

size: many
J: TRBJ2-7
V: TRBV20-1
D: .
CDR3: CSASRDGYEQYF
DNA: TGCAGTGCTAGCCGGGACGGCTACGAGCAGTACTTC

size: many
J: TRBJ2-1
V: TRBV2
D: TRBD2
CDR3: CASSSLAGLLENEQFF
DNA: TGTGCCAGCAGTAGTTTAGCGGGCCTGCTGGAGAATGAGCAGTTCTTC

size: .
J: TRBJ2-5
V: TRBV7-2
D: TRBD2
CDR3: CASSFPTSGETQYF
DNA: TGTGCCAGCAGCTTTCCGACTAGCGGGGAGACCCAGTACTTC

size: few
J: TRBJ2-5
V: TRBV7-2
D: TRBD2
CDR3: CASSLDGTRETQYF
DNA: TGTGCCAGCAGCTTAGATGGGACTAGAGAGACCCAGTACTTC

size: many
J: TRBJ2-1
V: TRBV5-1
D: TRBD2
CDR3: CASSLGITSGDEQFF
DNA: TGCGCCAGCAGCTTGGGGATCACTAGCGGTGATGAGCAGTTCTTC

size: .
J: TRBJ2-3
V: TRBV12-3/TRBV12-4
D: TRBD1
CDR3: CANSPGTGLDTQYF
DNA: TGTGCCAACAGCCCTGGGACAGGGTTAGATACGCAGTATTTT

size: many
J: TRBJ1-1
V: TRBV12-3/TRBV12-4
D: .
CDR3: CASKFKRSPVLNTEAFF
DNA: TGTGCCAGCAAGTTTAAAAGGAGTCCCGTCCTGAACACTGAAGCTTTCTTT

size: .
J: TRBJ2-7
V: TRBV20-1
D: TRBD1
CDR3: CSARTGEFEQYF
DNA: TGCAGTGCTAGGACAGGGGAATTCGAGCAGTACTTC

size: .
J: TRBJ2-1
V: TRBV6-1
D: .
CDR3: CASSVPIYRSYNEQFF
DNA: TGTGCCAGCAGTGTCCCTATCTATCGCTCCTACAATGAGCAGTTCTTC

size: .
J: TRBJ2-1
V: TRBV6-1
D: .
CDR3: CAGRDTLHNEQFF
DNA: TGTGCCGGCCGGGACACCCTCCACAATGAGCAGTTCTTC

size: .
J: TRBJ2-3
V: TRBV11-2
D: .
CDR3: CASSLEGDTQYF
DNA: TGTGCCAGCAGCTTAGAAGGAGATACGCAGTATTTT

size: .
J: TRBJ2-7
V: TRBV4-3
D: TRBD2
CDR3: CASSLDTSGRACEQYF
DNA: TGCGCCAGCAGCCTCGATACTAGCGGGAGGGCCTGCGAGCAGTACTTC

size: many
J: TRBJ2-2
V: TRBV19
D: TRBD2
CDR3: CASNTRVGSGRDTGELFF
DNA: TGTGCCAGTAACACCCGGGTCGGTAGCGGGAGAGACACCGGGGAGCTGTTTTTT

size: many
J: TRBJ2-3
V: TRBV29-1
D: .
CDR3: CSVEVPGDSTDTQYF
DNA: TGCAGCGTTGAAGTTCCAGGGGATAGCACAGATACGCAGTATTTT

size: few
J: TRBJ2-3
V: TRBV29-1
D: .
CDR3: CSVLRPGPTDTQYF
DNA: TGCAGCGTTCTCCGTCCAGGTCCCACAGATACGCAGTATTTT

size: many
J: TRBJ2-7
V: TRBV20-1
D: TRBD2
CDR3: CSAHTSGKPYEQYF
DNA: TGCAGTGCTCATACTAGCGGGAAACCCTACGAGCAGTACTTC

size: .
J: TRBJ2-7
V: TRBV30
D: .
CDR3: CAWSAGLTYEQYF
DNA: TGTGCCTGGAGCGCGGGGCTTACCTACGAGCAGTACTTC

size: many
J: TRBJ1-1
V: TRBV27
D: .
CDR3: CASSGRGLNTEAFF
DNA: TGTGCCAGCAGTGGTAGGGGACTAAACACTGAAGCTTTCTTT

size: many
J: TRBJ2-1
V: TRBV18
D: .
CDR3: CASSPSRDNEQFF
DNA: TGTGCCAGCTCACCAAGCCGTGACAATGAGCAGTTCTTC

size: many
J: TRBJ2-7
V: TRBV20-1
D: TRBD1
CDR3: CSARAHRGSDEQYF
DNA: TGCAGTGCTAGAGCCCACAGGGGAAGCGACGAGCAGTACTTC

size: many
J: TRBJ1-1
V: TRBV20-1
D: TRBD1
CDR3: CSGEDRRMNTEAFF
DNA: TGCAGTGGGGAGGACAGGCGCATGAACACTGAAGCTTTCTTT

size: many
J: TRBJ2-6
V: TRBV29-1
D: TRBD2
CDR3: CSVEASGSGSGANVLTF
DNA: TGCAGCGTTGAGGCTAGCGGGAGTGGCTCTGGGGCCAACGTCCTGACTTTC

size: few
J: TRBJ2-4
V: TRBV13
D: .
CDR3: CASSAWGARRNIQYF
DNA: TGTGCCAGCAGCGCCTGGGGGGCGCGAAGAAACATTCAGTACTTC

size: many
J: TRBJ2-4
V: TRBV11-2
D: TRBD1
CDR3: CASSLGQGNIQYF
DNA: TGTGCCAGCAGCTTGGGACAGGGCAACATTCAGTACTTC

size: few
J: TRBJ1-5
V: TRBV12-3/TRBV12-4
D: .
CDR3: CASSSGRPNSNQPQHF
DNA: TGTGCCAGCAGTTCCGGCAGACCAAATAGCAATCAGCCCCAGCATTTT

size: many
J: TRBJ2-3
V: TRBV11-2
D: .
CDR3: CASSRRGFSTDTQYF
DNA: TGTGCCAGCAGCCGCCGCGGTTTTAGCACAGATACGCAGTATTTT

size: many
J: TRBJ1-5
V: TRBV7-9
D: .
CDR3: CASSLQGNQPQHF
DNA: TGTGCCAGCAGCTTACAGGGGAATCAGCCCCAGCATTTT

size: many
J: TRBJ2-5
V: TRBV29-1
D: TRBD1
CDR3: CSVTGPGQGALGTQYF
DNA: TGCAGCGTAACAGGACCGGGACAGGGGGCTTTAGGGACCCAGTACTTC

size: few
J: TRBJ2-5
V: TRBV7-8
D: .
CDR3: CASSFGVQGYQETQYF
DNA: TGTGCCAGCAGCTTCGGGGTACAAGGGTACCAAGAGACCCAGTACTTC

size: few
J: TRBJ2-7
V: TRBV5-1
D: .
CDR3: CASSLSLDEQYF
DNA: TGCGCCAGCAGCTTGTCTTTGGACGAGCAGTACTTC

size: many
J: TRBJ2-7
V: TRBV20-1
D: TRBD2
CDR3: CSARGKRGDYEQYF
DNA: TGCAGTGCTAGAGGAAAGCGGGGGGATTACGAGCAGTACTTC

size: many
J: TRBJ2-1
V: TRBV3-1
D: TRBD2
CDR3: CASSQRLAGGLGEQFF
DNA: TGTGCCAGCAGCCAACGACTAGCGGGAGGGTTGGGGGAGCAGTTCTTC

size: .
J: TRBJ2-1
V: TRBV27
D: TRBD2
CDR3: CASSSSGGPPNEQFF
DNA: TGTGCCAGCAGCTCATCGGGGGGACCACCCAATGAGCAGTTCTTC

size: many
J: TRBJ2-1
V: TRBV9
D: TRBD2
CDR3: CASSAGTRDNEQFF
DNA: TGTGCCAGCAGCGCCGGGACTAGAGACAATGAGCAGTTCTTC

size: many
J: TRBJ1-1
V: TRBV29-1
D: .
CDR3: CSVGRAGYTEAFF
DNA: TGCAGCGTTGGGAGGGCAGGGTACACTGAAGCTTTCTTT